What follows are 5 T cell receptor beta chains derived from one specimen sequenced in a study of Ad26.COV2.S vaccination and SARS-CoV-2 variants (dated by TCRdb to the early 2020s). Libraries were built with the immunoSEQ multiplex PCR assay. Held by TCRdb, this immuneACCESS table contains in-frame sequences only and omits some clones. Under half of the omission traces to an unresolved V gene where checked; the cause of the rest is unknown. The sample has about 400,000 clones on record, 83% of them singletons. The biggest ten clones account for 7% to 9.5% of the sample. The treatment or condition label, read with the paper, signifies: around 19 received Ad26.COV2.S at low or high dose, single or two shots; roughly 5 received placebo; per-sample allocation not given. For vaccine and placebo recipients, repertoires were sequenced using samples collected on day 63 after the first injection. Material: peripheral blood, obtained in a trial of Ad26.COV2.S vaccine versus placebo. The receptors stem from a person aged 18 to 65 who received the Ad26.COV2.S COVID-19 vaccine or a placebo.

This sequence joins TRBV15 and TRBJ1-2; TRBD1 might be the D (5 bases). The CDR3 has 14 residues. Germline assignment: CDR1 LNHNV and CDR2 YYDKDF (reference sequence). V was pared by 3 bases and J by 7 bases, with 15 bases between. Here the CDR3 reads CATSSVGRASGYTF. CDR3 coding DNA: TGTGCCACCAGCAGCGTAGGCAGGGCCAGTGGCTACACCTTC.

The gene calls are TRBV10-3 and TRBJ2-7; 7 nucleotides agree with TRBD1. The CDR3 has 16 amino acids. V lost 2 bases, J lost 0 bases, and 7 bases stayed unmatched. Germline CDR1 ENHRY, CDR2 SYGVKD. The CDR3 DNA sequence: TGTGCCATCAGTGAGCCCATCAGGGACAGCTCCTACGAGCAGTACTTC. Translating gives CAISEPIRDSSYEQYF.

The rearrangement joins TRBV29-1 to TRBJ2-3; 11 bases agree with TRBD2. Trimming took 7 bases from V and 0 from J; bases not matched to a gene: 12. In germline, CDR1 is SQVTM, CDR2 ANQGSEA. The CDR3 loop spans 17 amino acids. The CDR3 nucleotides are TGCAGCGCCAATGGGCTAGCGGGGGGTGGGAGCACAGATACGCAGTATTTT. This translates into CSANGLAGGGSTDTQYF.

The chain employs TRBV13 and TRBJ1-2, with D unclear. Trimming cost V 0 bases and J 7 bases, with 9 bases left between them. Germline CDR1 is PRHDT and CDR2 is FYEKMQ (reference sequence). There are 13 residues in the CDR3. This chain's CDR3 is CASSLGAAIGYTF. CDR3 DNA: TGTGCCAGCAGCTTAGGGGCAGCTATTGGCTACACCTTC.

J is TRBJ1-5 and V is TRBV18; perhaps TRBD1 as D (5 bases). The CDR3 sequence is 15 residues long. Germline lookup yields CDR1 KGHSH and CDR2 LQKENI. V was pared by 4 bases and J by 1 base, with 11 bases between. CDR3 DNA sequence: TGTGCCAGCTCACACAACCAGGGCAGCAATCAGCCCCAGCATTTT. This translates into CASSHNQGSNQPQHF. The full variable domain, with the rest looked up from reference TRBV18 and TRBJ1-5, is NAGVMQNPRHLVRRRGQEARLRCSPMKGHSHVYWYRQLPEEGLKFMVYLQKENIIDESGMPKERFSAEFPKEGPSILRIQQVVRGDSAAYFCASSHNQGSNQPQHFGDGTRLSIL.